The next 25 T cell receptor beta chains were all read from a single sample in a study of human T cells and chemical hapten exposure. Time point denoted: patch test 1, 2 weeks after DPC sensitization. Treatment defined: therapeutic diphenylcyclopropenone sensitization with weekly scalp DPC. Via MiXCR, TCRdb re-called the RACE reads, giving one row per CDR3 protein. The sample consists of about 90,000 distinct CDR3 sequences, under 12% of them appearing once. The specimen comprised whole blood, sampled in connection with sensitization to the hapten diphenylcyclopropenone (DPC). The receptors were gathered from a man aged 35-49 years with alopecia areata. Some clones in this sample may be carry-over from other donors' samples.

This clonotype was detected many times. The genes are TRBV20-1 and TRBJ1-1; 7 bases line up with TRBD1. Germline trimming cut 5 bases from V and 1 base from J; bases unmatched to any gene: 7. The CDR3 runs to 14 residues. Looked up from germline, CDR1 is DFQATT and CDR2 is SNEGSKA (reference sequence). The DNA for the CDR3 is TGCAGTGCTGTGGGACAGTCTTGGAACACTGAAGCTTTCTTT. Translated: CSAVGQSWNTEAFF.

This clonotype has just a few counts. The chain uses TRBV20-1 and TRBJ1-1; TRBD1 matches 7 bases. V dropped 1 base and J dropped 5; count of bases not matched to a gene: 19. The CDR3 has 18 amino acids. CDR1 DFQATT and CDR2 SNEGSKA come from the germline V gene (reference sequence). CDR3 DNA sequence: TGCAGTGCTAGAGGCCACCAGGGGGGGAGGGGAGTAGAGACTGAAGCTTTCTTT. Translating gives CSARGHQGGRGVETEAFF.

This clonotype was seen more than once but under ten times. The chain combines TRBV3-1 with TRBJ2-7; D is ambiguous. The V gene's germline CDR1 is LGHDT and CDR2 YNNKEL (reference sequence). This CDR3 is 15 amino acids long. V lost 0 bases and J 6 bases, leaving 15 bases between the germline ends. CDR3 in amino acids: CASSQEGWFLPEQYF. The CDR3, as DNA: TGTGCCAGCAGCCAAGAAGGCTGGTTCCTCCCCGAGCAGTACTTC.

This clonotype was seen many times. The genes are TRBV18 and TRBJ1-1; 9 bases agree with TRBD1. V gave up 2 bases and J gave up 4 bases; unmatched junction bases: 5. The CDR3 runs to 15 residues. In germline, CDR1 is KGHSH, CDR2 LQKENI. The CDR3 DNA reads TGTGCCAGCTCACCAGGGACAGGGCCGAGCACTGAAGCTTTCTTT. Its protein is CASSPGTGPSTEAFF.

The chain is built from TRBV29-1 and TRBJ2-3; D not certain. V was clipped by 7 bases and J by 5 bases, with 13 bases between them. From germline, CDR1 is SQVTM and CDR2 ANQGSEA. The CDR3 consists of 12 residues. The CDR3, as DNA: TGCAGCGCCGCGGCCACCCGAGATACGCAGTATTTT. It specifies CSAAATRDTQYF.

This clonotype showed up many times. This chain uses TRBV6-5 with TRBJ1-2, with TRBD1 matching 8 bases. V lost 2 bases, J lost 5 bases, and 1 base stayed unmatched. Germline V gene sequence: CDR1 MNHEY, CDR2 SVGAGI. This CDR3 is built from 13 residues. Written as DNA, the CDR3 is TGTGCCAGCAGTTACACAGGGGGTTATGGCTACACCTTC. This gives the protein CASSYTGGYGYTF.

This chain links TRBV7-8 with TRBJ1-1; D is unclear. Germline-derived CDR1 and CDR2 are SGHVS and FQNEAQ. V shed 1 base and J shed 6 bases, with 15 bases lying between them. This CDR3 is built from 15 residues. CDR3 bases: TGTGCCAGCAGCTTAGTGGTTTGGGGAGGGTCTGAAGCTTTCTTT. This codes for CASSLVVWGGSEAFF.

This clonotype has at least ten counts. CDR3 in DNA: TGTGCCAGCAGTGAGGACAGGGGCTCGCTCACTGAAGCTTTCTTT. The encoded protein is CASSEDRGSLTEAFF. The chain links TRBV6-1 to TRBJ1-1; 9 bases map to TRBD1. The CDR3 totals 15 residues. CDR1 MNHNS and CDR2 SASEGT come from the germline V gene. Trimming took 3 bases from V and 4 from J; bases not matched to a gene: 6.

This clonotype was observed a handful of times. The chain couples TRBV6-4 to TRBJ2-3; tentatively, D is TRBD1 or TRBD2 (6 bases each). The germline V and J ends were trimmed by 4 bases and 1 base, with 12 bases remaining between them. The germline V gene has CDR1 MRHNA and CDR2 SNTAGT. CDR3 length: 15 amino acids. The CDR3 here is CASSVGGGGTDTQYF. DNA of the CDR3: TGTGCCAGCAGTGTGGGGGGCGGAGGCACAGATACGCAGTATTTT.

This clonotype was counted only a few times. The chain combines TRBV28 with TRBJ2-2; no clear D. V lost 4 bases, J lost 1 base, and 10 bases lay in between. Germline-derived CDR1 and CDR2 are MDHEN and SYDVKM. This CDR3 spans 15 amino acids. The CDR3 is CASSSWNENTGELFF. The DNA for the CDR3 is TGTGCCAGCAGTTCCTGGAACGAGAACACCGGGGAGCTGTTTTTT.

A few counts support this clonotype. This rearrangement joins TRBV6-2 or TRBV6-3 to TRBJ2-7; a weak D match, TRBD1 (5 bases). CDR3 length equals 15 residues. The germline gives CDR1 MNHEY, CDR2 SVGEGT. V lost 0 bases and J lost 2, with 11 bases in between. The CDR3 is CASSYSDKSPYEQYF. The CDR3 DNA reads TGTGCCAGCAGTTACTCGGACAAGAGCCCCTACGAGCAGTACTTC.

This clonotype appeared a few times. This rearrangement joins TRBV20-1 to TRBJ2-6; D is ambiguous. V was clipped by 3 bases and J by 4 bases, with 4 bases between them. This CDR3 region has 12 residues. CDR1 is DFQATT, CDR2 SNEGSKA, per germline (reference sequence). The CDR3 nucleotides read TGCAGTGCTAGTAGGGGGGCCAACGTCCTGACTTTC. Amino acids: CSASRGANVLTF.

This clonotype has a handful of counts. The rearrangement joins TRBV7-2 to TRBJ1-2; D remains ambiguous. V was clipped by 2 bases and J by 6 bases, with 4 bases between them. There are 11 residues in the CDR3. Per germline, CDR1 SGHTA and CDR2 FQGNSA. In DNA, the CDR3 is TGTGCCAGCAGCTTAACGGATGGCTACACCTTC. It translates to CASSLTDGYTF.

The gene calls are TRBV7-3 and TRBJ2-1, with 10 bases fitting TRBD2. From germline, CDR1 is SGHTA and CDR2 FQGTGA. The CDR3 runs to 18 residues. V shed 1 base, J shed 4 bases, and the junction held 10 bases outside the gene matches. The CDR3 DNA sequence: TGTGCCAGCAGCTTAAAAGCTACTCTAGCGGGAGCATACAATGAGCAGTTCTTC. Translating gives CASSLKATLAGAYNEQFF.

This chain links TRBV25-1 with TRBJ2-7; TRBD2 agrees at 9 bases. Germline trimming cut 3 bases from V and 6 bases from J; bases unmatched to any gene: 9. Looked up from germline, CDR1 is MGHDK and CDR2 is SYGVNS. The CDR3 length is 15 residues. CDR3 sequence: CASSEMLAGRGEQYF. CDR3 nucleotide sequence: TGTGCCAGCAGTGAGATGCTAGCGGGAAGGGGCGAGCAGTACTTC.

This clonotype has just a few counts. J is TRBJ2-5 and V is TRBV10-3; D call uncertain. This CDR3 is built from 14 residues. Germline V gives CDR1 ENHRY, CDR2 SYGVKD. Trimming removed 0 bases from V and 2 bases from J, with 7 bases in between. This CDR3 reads CAISESAWQETQYF. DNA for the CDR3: TGTGCCATCAGTGAGTCGGCTTGGCAAGAGACCCAGTACTTC.

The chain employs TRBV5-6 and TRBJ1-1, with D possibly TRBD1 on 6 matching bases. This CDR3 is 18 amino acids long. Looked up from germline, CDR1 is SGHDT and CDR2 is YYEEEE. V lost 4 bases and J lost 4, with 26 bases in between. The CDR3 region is CASSPSLDPGAQGTEAFF. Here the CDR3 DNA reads TGTGCCAGCAGCCCCTCCCTTGATCCAGGGGCACAGGGCACTGAAGCTTTCTTT.

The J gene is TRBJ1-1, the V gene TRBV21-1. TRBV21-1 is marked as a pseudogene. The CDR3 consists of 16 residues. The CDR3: CASRKGGRTSNTEAFF. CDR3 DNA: TGTGCCAGCAGGAAAGGCGGCAGGACTTCGAACACTGAAGCTTTCTTT.

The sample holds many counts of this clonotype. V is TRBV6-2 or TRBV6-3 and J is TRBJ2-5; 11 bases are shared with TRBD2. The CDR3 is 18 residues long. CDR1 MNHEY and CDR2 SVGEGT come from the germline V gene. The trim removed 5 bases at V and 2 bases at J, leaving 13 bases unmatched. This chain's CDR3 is CASSLRGTSGSSQETQYF. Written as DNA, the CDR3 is TGTGCCAGCAGTCTACGCGGGACTAGCGGTTCGTCTCAAGAGACCCAGTACTTC.

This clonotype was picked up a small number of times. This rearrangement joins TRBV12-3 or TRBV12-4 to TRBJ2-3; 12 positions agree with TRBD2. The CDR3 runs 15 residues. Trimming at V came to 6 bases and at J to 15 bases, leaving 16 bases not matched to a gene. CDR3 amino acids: CASRPSSGRAGVVYF. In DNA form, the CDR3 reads TGTGCCAGCAGACCTTCTAGCGGGAGGGCCGGGGTCGTATATTTT.

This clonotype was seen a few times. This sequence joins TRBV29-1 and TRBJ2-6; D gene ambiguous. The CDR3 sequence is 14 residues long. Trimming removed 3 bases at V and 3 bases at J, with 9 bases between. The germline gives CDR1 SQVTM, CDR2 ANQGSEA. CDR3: CSVDGVSGANVLTF. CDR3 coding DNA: TGCAGCGTTGATGGTGTTAGTGGGGCCAACGTCCTGACTTTC. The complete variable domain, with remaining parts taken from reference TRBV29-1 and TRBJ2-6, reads SAVISQKPSRDICQRGTSLTIQCQVDSQVTMMFWYRQQPGQSLTLIATANQGSEATYESGFVIDKFPISRPNLTFSTLTVSNMSPEDSSIYLCSVDGVSGANVLTFGAGSRLTVL.

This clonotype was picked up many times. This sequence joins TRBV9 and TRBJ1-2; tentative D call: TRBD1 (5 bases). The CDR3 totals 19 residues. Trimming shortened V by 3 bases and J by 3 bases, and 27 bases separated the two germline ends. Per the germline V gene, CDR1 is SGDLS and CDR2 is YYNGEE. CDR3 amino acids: CASSARSETAVGRDYGYTF. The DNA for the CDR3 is TGTGCCAGCAGCGCAAGAAGTGAGACAGCTGTTGGGAGGGACTATGGCTACACCTTC.

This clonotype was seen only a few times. The CDR3: CASSYSHGAYEQYV. The CDR3 coding sequence is TGTGCCAGCAGTTACTCTCACGGAGCCTACGAGCAGTACGTC. The genes are TRBV6-5 and TRBJ2-7, with D unresolved. The CDR3 runs to 14 residues. Trimming took 0 bases from V and 2 from J, leaving 8 bases between them. Germline V gene lookup returns CDR1 MNHEY and CDR2 SVGAGI.

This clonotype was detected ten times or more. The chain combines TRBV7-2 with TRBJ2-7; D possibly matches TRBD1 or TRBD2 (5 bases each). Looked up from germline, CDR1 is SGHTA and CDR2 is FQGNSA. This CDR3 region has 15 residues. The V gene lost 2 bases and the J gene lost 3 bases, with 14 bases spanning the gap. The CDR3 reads CASSLSEGIGYEQYV. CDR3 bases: TGTGCCAGCAGCTTAAGCGAGGGGATTGGCTACGAGCAGTACGTC.

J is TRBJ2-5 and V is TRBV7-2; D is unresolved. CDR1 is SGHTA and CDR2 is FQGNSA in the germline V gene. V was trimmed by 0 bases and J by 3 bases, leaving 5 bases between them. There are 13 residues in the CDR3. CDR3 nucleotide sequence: TGTGCCAGCAGCTTAGCTCAAGAAGAGACCCAGTACTTC. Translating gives CASSLAQEETQYF.